These 3 T cell receptor beta chains were sequenced from one sample in a study of T cells after yellow fever vaccination. TCRdb re-called the 5' RACE reads with MiXCR, one entry per CDR3 protein. The table shows approximately 250,000 distinct CDR3 sequences, with over 6.5% occurring only once. Specimen: CD4+ T cells sorted from PBMCs, collected on the day of the yellow fever booster vaccination. Receptors were obtained from a man younger than 45 who received the YFV17D yellow fever vaccine.

In its sample, this clonotype was seen a few times. The CDR3 DNA reads TGTGCCATCAGTGAGTCATTGGTAAAGACTAGCACCTCCCAAGAGACCCAGTACTTC. Its translation is CAISESLVKTSTSQETQYF. The J gene is TRBJ2-5, the V gene TRBV10-3; 7 bases align to TRBD2. This CDR3 region has 19 residues. In germline, CDR1 is ENHRY, CDR2 SYGVKD. J gave up 1 base and V 0 bases, and 14 bases lay outside the gene matches.

This clonotype was detected only a few times. This sequence joins TRBV7-8 and TRBJ1-2; no reliable D call. Germline lookup yields CDR1 SGHVS and CDR2 FQNEAQ. V lost 1 base and J lost 4, with 10 bases in between. The CDR3 consists of 14 residues. CDR3 region: CASSLVDGPYGYTF. CDR3 bases: TGTGCCAGCAGCTTAGTCGACGGCCCCTATGGCTACACCTTC.

This clonotype was counted only a few times. This sequence joins TRBV18 and TRBJ2-3; D unclear. Trimming removed 0 bases from V and 5 bases from J, with 6 bases in between. Per the germline V gene, CDR1 is KGHSH and CDR2 is LQKENI. The CDR3 totals 13 residues. The CDR3 spells CASSPPMGDTQYF. Here the CDR3 DNA reads TGTGCCAGCTCACCACCTATGGGAGATACGCAGTATTTT.